Here is one T cell receptor beta chain with its context. Its target is unknown. This entry comes from a study of identical twins. Healthy Caucasian individuals made up all the donors. The authors used template switching to add a universal primer site and gave cDNA unique molecular identifiers. From the 5' RACE reads, TCRdb called clonotypes with MiXCR, one entry per CDR3 protein. Here the sample spans about 1.7 million distinct CDR3 sequences, around a third being singletons. Overall study findings and caveats: The models gave estimates that fell short of the out-of-frame TCR alpha sharing seen in monozygotic twins.

Germline V lookup: CDR1 MGHRA, CDR2 YSYEKL. Trimming left V 0 bases short and J 3 bases short, with 12 bases between. This CDR3 contains 16 residues. V gene TRBV4-1 combines with J gene TRBJ2-4, with a tentative D call TRBD2 (5 bases). The source material was cord blood. The clonotype comes from a newborn girl in good health. In DNA form, the CDR3 reads TGCGCCAGCAGCCAAGATGTGGGAGTGGACAAAAACATTCAGTACTTC. As protein: CASSQDVGVDKNIQYF.